Shown below are 21 T cell receptor beta chains from a single sample sequenced in a study of T cell changes during pregnancy in multiple sclerosis. The method was immunoSEQ multiplex PCR; TCRdb's version includes in-frame clones alone and lacks a portion of them. This table has approximately 70,000 clones, around 92% appearing once. The sequenced sample was peripheral blood, obtained in the first trimester of pregnancy. Receptors originate from a female donor in good health, enrolled as a control in a pregnancy study.

This chain joins TRBV18 and TRBJ2-5, with a weak D call TRBD1 (6 bases). The V end was cut by 3 bases, the J end by 2 bases, with 10 bases between. The CDR3 consists of 14 residues. CDR1 is KGHSH and CDR2 is LQKENI in the germline V gene. CDR3 in DNA: TGTGCCAGCTCACCCTCCGGACAGCAAGAGACCCAGTACTTC. Its protein is CASSPSGQQETQYF.

The chain has TRBV7-8 and TRBJ2-7, with D possibly matching TRBD2 (5 bases). The germline CDR1 and CDR2 sequences are SGHVS and FQNEAQ. V lost 1 base, J lost 6 bases, and 16 bases lay in between. The CDR3 contains 15 residues. The CDR3 DNA follows: TGTGCCAGCAGCTTAGAGGGCGGACGTCGGGGCGAGCAGTACTTC. It encodes CASSLEGGRRGEQYF.

V is TRBV27 and J is TRBJ1-1, with D maybe TRBD1 (5 bases). The V gene's germline CDR1 is MNHEY and CDR2 SMNVEV (reference sequence). With 3 bases removed from V and 2 bases from J, the gap between germline ends came to 16 bases. This CDR3 is built from 16 residues. The CDR3 is CASSLGWGGVNTEAFF. CDR3 nucleotide sequence: TGTGCCAGCAGTTTGGGATGGGGGGGTGTTAACACTGAAGCTTTCTTT.

This clone was recorded a few times. The chain joins TRBV18 to TRBJ1-1; D may be TRBD1 (5 bases). From germline, CDR1 is KGHSH and CDR2 LQKENI. Trimming pared 3 bases from V and 10 bases from J, leaving 15 bases between. The CDR3 has 13 amino acids. The CDR3 sequence is CASSPGPGGGAFF. The CDR3 DNA reads as TGTGCCAGCTCACCTGGACCCGGCGGGGGAGCTTTCTTT.

The rearrangement joins TRBV7-9 to TRBJ1-6, with TRBD1 as a possible D gene (5 bases). Deletions cut 1 base from V and 10 bases from J, with 11 bases between. The CDR3 spans 14 residues. Germline V gives CDR1 SEHNR, CDR2 FQNEAQ (reference sequence). In nucleotides, the CDR3 is TGTGCCAGCAGCTTAGGAGGTCAGGGCTCACCCCTCCACTTT. Its translation is CASSLGGQGSPLHF.

The V call is TRBV5-4, the J call TRBJ2-1; TRBD2 aligns across 10 bases. This CDR3 is built from 15 residues. Unmatched junction bases numbered 5, after V lost 2 bases and J lost 6 bases. CDR1 is SGHNT, CDR2 YYREEE, per germline (reference sequence). The CDR3 bases are TGTGCCAGCAGCTTTCGAGCGGGGGGGGCCAATGAGCAGTTCTTC. It yields the protein CASSFRAGGANEQFF. The whole variable domain, remainder taken from reference TRBV5-4 and TRBJ2-1, is ETGVTQSPTHLIKTRGQQVTLRCSSQSGHNTVSWYQQALGQGPQFIFQYYREEENGRGNFPPRFSGLQFPNYSSELNVNALELDDSALYLCASSFRAGGANEQFFGPGTRLTVL.

The chain links TRBV5-4 to TRBJ2-7; 8 bases match TRBD1. V dropped 5 bases and J dropped 6; count of bases not matched to a gene: 16. Per germline, CDR1 SGHNT and CDR2 YYREEE (reference sequence). The CDR3 is made up of 16 amino acids. The DNA for the CDR3 is TGTGCCAGCAGGTCGGACAGGGCAACCTCTTATACCGAGCAGTACTTC. Protein: CASRSDRATSYTEQYF.

This clone was seen only a few times. The chain couples TRBV19 to TRBJ1-2; 7 positions agree with TRBD1. In germline, CDR1 is LNHDA, CDR2 SQIVND (reference sequence). The CDR3 extends over 12 amino acids. The junction had 1 base not matched to a gene; V was cut back by 1 base and J by 8 bases. The DNA for the CDR3 is TGTGCCAGTAGTATAGGAGGGGGCGGCTACACCTTC. It is translated as CASSIGGGGYTF.

The V and J genes are TRBV27 and TRBJ2-1, with 8 bases that match TRBD1. The CDR3 runs to 15 residues. Germline CDR1 MNHEY, CDR2 SMNVEV (reference sequence). V shed 2 bases and J 4 bases; nucleotides not matched to a gene: 4. The CDR3 region has the DNA TGTGCCAGCAGTTTAGACAGGGGATGGTACAATGAGCAGTTCTTC. This sequence encodes CASSLDRGWYNEQFF.

This clone was counted a few times. The rearrangement joins TRBV6-4 to TRBJ1-4; 7 positions agree with TRBD1. V trimming: 6 bases; J trimming: 6 bases; junction bases outside the gene matches: 7. CDR3 length: 14 residues. Per germline, CDR1 MRHNA and CDR2 SNTAGT. The DNA for the CDR3 is TGTGCCAGCAGCGAGGGGACAGCCCATGAAAAACTGTTTTTT. Translation: CASSEGTAHEKLFF.

This rearrangement joins TRBV28 to TRBJ1-2, with unresolved D. CDR1 and CDR2 (germline): MDHEN, SYDVKM. V dropped 3 bases and J dropped 4 bases, with 12 bases sitting between them. There are 14 residues in the CDR3. CDR3 amino acids: CASSLPGELYGYTF. The CDR3 DNA follows: TGTGCCAGCAGTTTGCCCGGGGAACTCTATGGCTACACCTTC.

The chain is built from TRBV18 and TRBJ2-5; TRBD2 aligns across 8 bases. The CDR3 totals 20 residues. Per the germline V gene, CDR1 is KGHSH and CDR2 is LQKENI. The V segment lost 1 base and the J segment 4 bases; nucleotides outside the gene matches: 20. This CDR3 reads CASSPLGIGREPRIGETQYF. The CDR3 nucleotides read TGTGCCAGCTCACCACTCGGGATCGGGAGGGAACCTAGGATTGGAGAGACCCAGTACTTC.

This clone has just a few counts. This rearrangement joins TRBV7-9 to TRBJ2-3, with 11 positions matching TRBD2. Trimming took 3 bases from V and 3 from J; bases not matched to a gene: 2. Germline assignment: CDR1 SEHNR and CDR2 FQNEAQ (reference sequence). This CDR3 is 15 amino acids long. The CDR3 is CASSFASGGTDTQYF. In DNA form, the CDR3 reads TGTGCCAGCAGCTTCGCTAGCGGGGGGACAGATACGCAGTATTTT.

V gene TRBV7-8 combines with J gene TRBJ1-6; 9 bases agree with TRBD1. The CDR3 contains 13 residues. Unmatched junction bases numbered 3, after V lost 4 bases and J lost 11 bases. Germline V gives CDR1 SGHVS, CDR2 FQNEAQ. The CDR3 loop is CASSWGQGAPLHF. The CDR3 DNA follows: TGTGCCAGCAGCTGGGGACAGGGTGCACCCCTCCACTTT.

The chain links TRBV5-1 to TRBJ2-1, with 12 bases lining up with TRBD2. Unmatched junction bases numbered 7, after V lost 2 bases and J lost 4 bases. Germline assignment: CDR1 SGHRS and CDR2 YFSETQ. The CDR3 has 17 amino acids. CDR3 DNA: TGCGCCAGCAGCTTTTCTAGCGGGGGGGCCCTTTACAATGAGCAGTTCTTC. This gives the protein CASSFSSGGALYNEQFF.

This chain uses TRBV5-1 with TRBJ1-4; TRBD1 agrees at 10 bases. The V segment lost 4 bases and the J segment 4 bases; nucleotides outside the gene matches: 13. Germline V lookup: CDR1 SGHRS, CDR2 YFSETQ. This CDR3 spans 18 amino acids. This chain's CDR3 is CASSPSGTGVGDNEKLFF. Written as DNA, the CDR3 is TGCGCCAGCAGCCCTTCAGGGACAGGGGTTGGGGATAATGAAAAACTGTTTTTT.

CDR3 in amino acids: CASSTQLALGTDTQYF. Written as DNA, the CDR3 is TGTGCCAGCAGCACCCAACTAGCGCTTGGCACAGATACGCAGTATTTT. The chain joins TRBV11-2 to TRBJ2-3; 7 nucleotides agree with TRBD2. This CDR3 has 16 residues. V lost 5 bases and J lost 1; bases outside the gene matches: 9. Germline CDR1 SGHAT, CDR2 FQNNGV.

V usage is TRBV2 and J usage is TRBJ1-3; D remains unclear. V dropped 3 bases and J dropped 0 bases, with 12 bases sitting between them. CDR3 length equals 16 residues. Per the germline V gene, CDR1 is SNHLY and CDR2 is FYNNEI. This CDR3 is CASSELQSLSGNTIYF. The CDR3 region has the DNA TGTGCCAGCAGTGAGTTACAGTCACTCTCTGGAAACACCATATATTTT.

The chain joins TRBV15 to TRBJ2-5; no reliable D call. Trimming took 0 bases from V and 5 from J, leaving 7 bases between them. This CDR3 has 13 residues. Germline values: CDR1 LNHNV, CDR2 YYDKDF (reference sequence). The CDR3 spells CATSRDRRETQYF. CDR3 bases: TGTGCCACCAGCAGAGATCGTCGGGAGACCCAGTACTTC. Using reference TRBV15 and TRBJ2-5 for the parts outside the CDR3, the full variable domain is DAMVIQNPRYQVTQFGKPVTLSCSQTLNHNVMYWYQQKSSQAPKLLFHYYDKDFNNEADTPDNFQSRRPNTSFCFLDIRSPGLGDTAMYLCATSRDRRETQYFGPGTRLLVL.

The chain employs TRBV7-9 and TRBJ2-7, with TRBD1 as a possible D gene (6 bases). Germline V gene lookup returns CDR1 SEHNR and CDR2 FQNEAQ (reference sequence). This CDR3 comprises 12 residues. V dropped 7 bases and J dropped 3 bases, with 10 bases sitting between them. The CDR3 region has the DNA TGTGCCAGCACAGGGGTCATCTACGAGCAGTACTTC. Amino acid sequence: CASTGVIYEQYF.

In DNA, the CDR3 is TGTGCCAGCAGCTCGGGACTAGCGGAGAGCACAGATACGCAGTATTTT. This encodes CASSSGLAESTDTQYF. The rearrangement joins TRBV5-8 to TRBJ2-3; 11 bases line up with TRBD2. Germline V gene data show CDR1 as SGHTS and CDR2 as YDEGEE. The trim removed 3 bases at V and 0 bases at J, leaving 3 bases unmatched. CDR3 size: 16 residues.